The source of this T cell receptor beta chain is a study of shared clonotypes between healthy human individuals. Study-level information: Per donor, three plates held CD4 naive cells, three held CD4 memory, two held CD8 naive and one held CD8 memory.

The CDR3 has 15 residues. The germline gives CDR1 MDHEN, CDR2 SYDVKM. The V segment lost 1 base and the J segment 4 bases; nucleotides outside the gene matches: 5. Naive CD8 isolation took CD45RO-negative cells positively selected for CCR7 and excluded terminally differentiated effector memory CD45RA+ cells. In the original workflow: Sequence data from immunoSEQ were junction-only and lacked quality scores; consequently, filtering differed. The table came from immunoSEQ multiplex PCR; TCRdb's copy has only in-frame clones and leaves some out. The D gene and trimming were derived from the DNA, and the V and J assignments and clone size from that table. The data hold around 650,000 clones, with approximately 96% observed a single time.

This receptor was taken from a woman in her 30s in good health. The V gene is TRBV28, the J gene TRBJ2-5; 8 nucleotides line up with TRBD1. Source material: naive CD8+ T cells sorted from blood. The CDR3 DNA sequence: TGTGCCAGCAGTTTATCCTCAGGGGGCCGAGAGACCCAGTACTTC. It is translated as CASSLSSGGRETQYF.